A selection of T cell receptor beta chains follows, all from one sample in a study of Japanese encephalitis immunity and Zika vaccine responses. Each CDR3 protein gets one entry after TCRdb re-called the 5' RACE reads with MiXCR. Seen here are around 300 distinct CDR3 sequences, about 3% observed once, and the top ten hold roughly 27%. The sequencing here drew on antigen-activated CD4+ T cells from blood, cultured, taken during a Zika inactivated vaccine study. The receptors were gathered from an adult man who received an inactivated Zika virus vaccine. Each CDR3 is given with its conserved first and last residue. D genes are given only for firm matches. The size field reads once, few, many, or a class for an expanded clone.

V gene	J gene	D gene	CDR3 length	clone size	CDR3 protein	CDR3 DNA
TRBV12-3/TRBV12-4	TRBJ1-5	TRBD1	13	large	CASSFSGGQPQHF	TGTGCCAGCAGTTTTTCAGGGGGACAGCCCCAGCATTTT
TRBV10-3	TRBJ1-2	.	13	medium-sized	CAITLSYEYGYTF	TGTGCCATCACCCTATCATATGAGTATGGCTACACCTTC
TRBV6-1	TRBJ1-3	.	13	large	CASSRPTRNTIYF	TGTGCCAGCAGTAGACCGACAAGAAACACCATATATTTT
TRBV4-3	TRBJ1-2	TRBD1	14	large	CASSFTGDYYGYTF	TGCGCCAGCAGCTTCACAGGGGACTACTATGGCTACACCTTC
TRBV18	TRBJ2-5	.	13	medium-sized	CASSPGRQETQYF	TGTGCCAGCTCACCGGGTAGACAAGAGACCCAGTACTTC
TRBV7-2	TRBJ1-2	.	13	medium-sized	CASSSGGGNGYTF	TGTGCCAGCAGCTCGGGGGGGGGGAATGGCTACACCTTC
TRBV5-4	TRBJ1-3	.	16	medium-sized	CASSLGGRISGNTIYF	TGTGCCAGCAGCTTGGGGGGACGCATCTCTGGAAACACCATATATTTT
TRBV3-1	TRBJ1-6	TRBD1	13	medium-sized	CASEGAQNSPLHF	TGTGCCAGCGAGGGGGCCCAAAATTCACCCCTCCACTTT
TRBV10-2	TRBJ2-2	.	16	large	CASSESRRPSTGELFF	TGCGCCAGCAGTGAGTCCCGCAGGCCCTCCACCGGGGAGCTGTTTTTT
TRBV20-1	TRBJ2-2	.	13	medium-sized	CSARVSTSGELFF	TGCAGTGCTAGAGTCTCAACATCCGGGGAGCTGTTTTTT
TRBV4-3	TRBJ1-4	TRBD1	15	large	CASSQTGVANEKLFF	TGCGCCAGCAGCCAAACAGGGGTGGCTAATGAAAAACTGTTTTTT
TRBV20-1	TRBJ1-2	.	15	medium-sized	CSATGRGSPNYGYTF	TGCAGTGCTACGGGCCGGGGCAGCCCTAACTATGGCTACACCTTC
TRBV7-9	TRBJ2-3	TRBD2	16	medium-sized	CASNNPPGGGKDTQYF	TGTGCCAGCAACAACCCTCCCGGGGGGGGAAAAGATACGCAGTATTTT
TRBV5-4	TRBJ1-5	.	14	medium-sized	CASSSGTSNQPQHF	TGTGCCAGCAGCTCCGGGACAAGCAATCAGCCCCAGCATTTT
TRBV6-1	TRBJ2-1	.	14	large	CASTTQGLANEQFF	TGTGCCAGCACTACGCAGGGACTGGCTAATGAGCAGTTCTTC
TRBV11-3	TRBJ2-1	.	13	medium-sized	CASSLELGDEQFF	TGTGCCAGCAGCCTAGAACTAGGCGATGAGCAGTTCTTC
TRBV6-5	TRBJ1-2	TRBD1	13	medium-sized	CASRPGQYYGYTF	TGTGCCAGCAGACCGGGACAGTACTATGGCTACACCTTC
TRBV5-4	TRBJ1-5	.	15	large	CASSLDPYSNQPQHF	TGTGCCAGCAGCTTGGACCCTTATAGCAATCAGCCCCAGCATTTT
TRBV20-1	TRBJ2-3	.	12	large	CSARGQGDTQYF	TGCAGTGCTAGGGGCCAGGGAGATACGCAGTATTTT
TRBV6-6	TRBJ1-5	.	11	hyperexpanded	CASGGNQPQHF	TGTGCCAGCGGAGGCAATCAGCCCCAGCATTTT
TRBV6-2/TRBV6-3	TRBJ2-5	TRBD2	18	large	CASSPRFGAGGYQETQYF	TGTGCCAGCAGCCCCCGGTTCGGTGCGGGGGGGTACCAAGAGACCCAGTACTTC
TRBV7-9	TRBJ1-1	.	13	hyperexpanded	CASSPPGEGAAFF	TGTGCCAGCAGCCCACCTGGGGAGGGAGCAGCTTTCTTT
TRBV11-2	TRBJ2-5	TRBD1	15	large	CASSWTGVSQETQYF	TGTGCCAGCAGTTGGACAGGGGTTTCCCAAGAGACCCAGTACTTC
TRBV19	TRBJ1-2	.	13	medium-sized	CASSIRSNYGYTF	TGTGCCAGTAGTATTCGAAGTAACTATGGCTACACCTTC
TRBV12-5	TRBJ2-7	TRBD2	13	hyperexpanded	CASGRGTTTEQYF	TGTGCTAGTGGTCGGGGGACTACGACCGAGCAGTACTTC
TRBV2	TRBJ2-3	TRBD2	14	medium-sized	CASSSGENTDTQYF	TGTGCCAGCAGTAGCGGGGAGAACACAGATACGCAGTATTTT
TRBV30	TRBJ2-5	.	13	medium-sized	CAWSVNRAETQYF	TGTGCCTGGAGTGTAAACAGGGCGGAGACCCAGTACTTC
TRBV6-6	TRBJ2-7	.	12	large	CASSYVSYEQYF	TGTGCCAGCAGTTACGTTAGCTACGAGCAGTACTTC
TRBV5-1	TRBJ2-2	.	14	large	CASSLGALAGELFF	TGCGCCAGCAGCTTGGGGGCCCTCGCCGGGGAGCTGTTTTTT